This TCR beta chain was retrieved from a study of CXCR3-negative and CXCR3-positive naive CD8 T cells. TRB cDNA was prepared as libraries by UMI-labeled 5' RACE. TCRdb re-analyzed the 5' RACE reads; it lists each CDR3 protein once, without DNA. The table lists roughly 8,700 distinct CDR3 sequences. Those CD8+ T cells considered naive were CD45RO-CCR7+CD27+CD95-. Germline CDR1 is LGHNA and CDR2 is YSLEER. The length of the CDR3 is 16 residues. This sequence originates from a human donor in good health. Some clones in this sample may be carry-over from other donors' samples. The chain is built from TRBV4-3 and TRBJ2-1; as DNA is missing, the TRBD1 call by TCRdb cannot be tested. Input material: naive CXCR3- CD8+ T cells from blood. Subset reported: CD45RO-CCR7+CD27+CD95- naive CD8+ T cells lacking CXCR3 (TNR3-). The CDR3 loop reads CASSPQYPGGSDEQFF.